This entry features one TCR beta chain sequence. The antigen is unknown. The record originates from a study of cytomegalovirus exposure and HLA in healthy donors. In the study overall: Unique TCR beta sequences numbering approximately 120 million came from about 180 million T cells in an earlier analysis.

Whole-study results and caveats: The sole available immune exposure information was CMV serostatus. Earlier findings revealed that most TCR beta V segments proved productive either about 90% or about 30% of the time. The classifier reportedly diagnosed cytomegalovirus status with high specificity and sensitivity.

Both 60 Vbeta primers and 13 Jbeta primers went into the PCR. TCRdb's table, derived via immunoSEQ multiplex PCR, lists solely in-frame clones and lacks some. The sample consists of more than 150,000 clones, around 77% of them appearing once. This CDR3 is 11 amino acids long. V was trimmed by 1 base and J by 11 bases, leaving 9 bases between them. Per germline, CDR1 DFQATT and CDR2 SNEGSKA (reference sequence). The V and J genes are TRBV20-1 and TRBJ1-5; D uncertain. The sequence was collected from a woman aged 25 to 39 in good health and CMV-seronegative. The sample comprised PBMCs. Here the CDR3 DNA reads TGCAGTGCTAGAGGTAGCGCGGCCCAGCATTTT. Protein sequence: CSARGSAAQHF.